Below, 8 T cell receptor beta chains from the same sample are listed, as sequenced in a study of cytomegalovirus exposure and HLA in healthy donors (dated by TCRdb to about 2017). Receptors were amplified or captured by the immunoSEQ multiplex PCR assay. For the multiplex PCR, a mixture combining 60 forward primers for TCR Vbeta segments and 13 reverse primers for TCR Jbeta segments was used. As stored in TCRdb, this immuneACCESS dataset retains in-frame rearrangements with V and J assigned. A fraction of the clones does not appear; measured against another copy, unresolved V genes explain less than half of the discrepancy, and the remainder lacks a known reason. The sample table shows 55,000 to 80,000 clones, and over 60% are seen once. Jointly, the top ten make up around a quarter of the sample. Material for sequencing was PBMCs. The origin of the receptors is a man aged 50-59 years in good health and CMV-seropositive.

The chain uses TRBV6-6 and TRBJ2-1, with TRBD2 matching 12 bases. From germline, CDR1 is MNHNY and CDR2 SVGAGI (reference sequence). The junction had 11 bases not matched to a gene; V was cut back by 8 bases and J by 9 bases. The CDR3 has 15 amino acids. CDR3 in amino acids: CASEGTSGFPPEQFF. CDR3 sequence (DNA): TGTGCCAGCGAGGGGACTAGCGGGTTCCCTCCTGAGCAGTTCTTC.

V is TRBV2 and J is TRBJ2-7, with TRBD1 matching over 8 bases. CDR3 length: 11 amino acids. Germline loops: CDR1 SNHLY, CDR2 FYNNEI. Losses at the gene ends were 8 bases for V and 5 bases for J; bases not matched to a gene: 2. The CDR3 sequence is CASDRGDEQYF. For the CDR3, the DNA is TGTGCCAGCGACAGGGGCGACGAGCAGTACTTC. The full variable domain, with the rest looked up from reference TRBV2 and TRBJ2-7, is EPEVTQTPSHQVTQMGQEVILRCVPISNHLYFYWYRQILGQKVEFLVSFYNNEISEKSEIFDDQFSVERPDGSNFTLKIRSTKLEDSAMYFCASDRGDEQYFGPGTRLTVT.

The V gene is TRBV7-2, the J gene TRBJ1-5; 9 bases align to TRBD1. Germline V gene data show CDR1 as SGHTA and CDR2 as FQGNSA. Unmatched junction bases numbered 7, after V lost 5 bases and J lost 2 bases. This CDR3 comprises 16 residues. CDR3 protein: CASSLGQGTGNQPQHF. In DNA form, the CDR3 reads TGTGCCAGCAGCCTCGGACAGGGGACGGGCAATCAGCCCCAGCATTTT. The full variable domain, its missing parts supplied by reference TRBV7-2 and TRBJ1-5, is GAGVSQSPSNKVTEKGKDVELRCDPISGHTALYWYRQSLGQGLEFLIYFQGNSAPDKSGLPSDRFSAERTGGSVSTLTIQRTQQEDSAVYLCASSLGQGTGNQPQHFGDGTRLSIL.

The chain is built from TRBV15 and TRBJ2-3, with TRBD2 identical over 10 bases. There are 19 residues in the CDR3. Germline CDR1 is LNHNV and CDR2 is YYDKDF (reference sequence). Trimming cost V 2 bases and J 0 bases; bases outside gene matches: 11. CDR3 residues: CATSRWMLAGGLSTDTQYF. CDR3 sequence (DNA): TGTGCCACCAGCAGATGGATGTTAGCGGGGGGACTTAGCACAGATACGCAGTATTTT.

The chain is built from TRBV30 and TRBJ1-6; the match to TRBD1 covers 9 bases. Germline CDR1 and CDR2: GTSNPN and SVGIG (reference sequence). Unmatched junction bases numbered 13, after V lost 1 base and J lost 9 bases. The CDR3 loop spans 17 amino acids. CDR3 sequence reads: CAWSGTGTGMMGSPLHF. The CDR3, as DNA: TGTGCCTGGAGTGGGACCGGGACAGGGATGATGGGTTCACCCCTCCACTTT. Using reference TRBV30 and TRBJ1-6 for the parts outside the CDR3, the full variable domain is SQTIHQWPATLVQPVGSPLSLECTVEGTSNPNLYWYRQAAGRGLQLLFYSVGIGQISSEVPQNLSASRPQDRQFILSSKKLLLSDSGFYLCAWSGTGTGMMGSPLHFGNGTRLTVT.

The chain links TRBV30 to TRBJ1-5; tentatively, D is TRBD1 (5 bases). The CDR3 sequence is 18 residues long. From germline, CDR1 is GTSNPN and CDR2 SVGIG (reference sequence). V was trimmed by 2 bases and J by 0 bases, leaving 20 bases between them. The CDR3 spells CAWSPRQRPSDSNQPQHF. The CDR3 DNA is TGTGCCTGGAGTCCTAGACAGAGGCCATCCGATAGCAATCAGCCCCAGCATTTT.

This chain connects TRBV9 to TRBJ1-1; possible D gene TRBD1, 6 bases. This CDR3 has 11 residues. From germline, CDR1 is SGDLS and CDR2 YYNGEE. The germline V and J ends were trimmed by 3 bases and 8 bases, with 8 bases remaining between them. CDR3 coding DNA: TGTGCCAGCAGCGCTGGACAGGAAGCTTTCTTT. Its protein product is CASSAGQEAFF. Full variable domain (outside the CDR3, taken from reference TRBV9 and TRBJ1-1): DSGVTQTPKHLITATGQRVTLRCSPRSGDLSVYWYQQSLDQGLQFLIQYYNGEERAKGNILERFSAQQFPDLHSELNLSSLELGDSALYFCASSAGQEAFFGQGTRLTVV.

The genes are TRBV18 and TRBJ1-1; weak D call: TRBD1 (6 bases). Looked up from germline, CDR1 is KGHSH and CDR2 is LQKENI. V lost 6 bases, J lost 5 bases, and 16 bases lay in between. The CDR3 sequence is 14 residues long. Written as DNA, the CDR3 is TGTGCCAGCTCTCCCAGGGAGGGGGGGACTGAAGCTTTCTTT. Protein product: CASSPREGGTEAFF.